The rows below give T cell receptor beta chains drawn from one sample of a study of blood T cell repertoires in COVID-19. This table comes from immunoSEQ multiplex PCR, and its TCRdb copy is limited to in-frame clones, with some not included. This table has more than 120,000 clones, approximately 88% appearing once. Sequenced material: peripheral blood. The receptors were sampled from a woman aged 45 to 65 with acute or convalescent COVID-19. The CDR3 runs from the conserved cysteine through the conserved F or W. D genes are given only for firm matches. Part of the rows lack a size; the others show once, few, many or a class for expanded clones.

J gene,clone size,V gene,D gene,CDR3 DNA,CDR3 protein
TRBJ2-1,-,TRBV11-1,TRBD1,TGTGCCAGCAGTCGACAGGGATCCTACAATGAGCAGTTCTTC,CASSRQGSYNEQFF
TRBJ1-4,-,TRBV2,-,TGTGCCAGCATTGTCGACAGATCTAATGAAAAACTGTTTTTT,CASIVDRSNEKLFF
TRBJ2-1,once,TRBV6-2/TRBV6-3,-,TGTGCCAGCAGCAGCAGGGGACCCCTGGGCGAGCAGTTCTTC,CASSSRGPLGEQFF
TRBJ2-7,-,TRBV18,TRBD2,TGTGCCAGCTCACCCCGAGGACTAGCCCCAAGCTACGAGCAGTACTTC,CASSPRGLAPSYEQYF
TRBJ2-2,-,TRBV6-2/TRBV6-3,-,TGTGCCAGCAGTTACCGAGCCAGGGGAGCCACCGGGGAGCTGTTTTTT,CASSYRARGATGELFF
TRBJ1-1,-,TRBV6-6,-,TGTGCCAGCACCAACCCCGGGGGACTAGTTACTGAAGCTTTCTTT,CASTNPGGLVTEAFF
TRBJ2-2,-,TRBV27,-,TGTGCCAGCAGTTCTCTTATTCAGGTCACCGGGGAGCTGTTTTTT,CASSSLIQVTGELFF
TRBJ1-5,-,TRBV4-1,-,TGCGCCAGCAGCCAAGAAAGCGGGGGCTGGATTAGCAATCAGCCCCAGCATTTT,CASSQESGGWISNQPQHF
TRBJ1-1,-,TRBV19,-,TGTGCCAGTAGTCCACCCGTGGGGAGGGGCACTGAAGCTTTCTTT,CASSPPVGRGTEAFF
TRBJ2-1,-,TRBV7-9,TRBD1,TGTGCCAGCAGTTGGGGGACAGGGAATAATGAGCAGTTCTTC,CASSWGTGNNEQFF
TRBJ2-7,-,TRBV19,-,TGTGCCAGTAGGGCGGCACGGCTGTCCTACGAGCAGTACTTC,CASRAARLSYEQYF
TRBJ1-2,-,TRBV4-1,TRBD1,TGCGCCAGCAGCCAAACTACCGGGACAGGGGATGGCTACACCTTC,CASSQTTGTGDGYTF
TRBJ1-5,-,TRBV7-6,-,TGTGCCAGCACCCCAGGATTGAGCAATCAGCCCCAGCATTTT,CASTPGLSNQPQHF
TRBJ2-3,-,TRBV6-4,-,TGTGCCAGCAGTGAGGGGAGATTCACAGATACGCAGTATTTT,CASSEGRFTDTQYF
TRBJ1-2,-,TRBV14,TRBD1,TGTGCCAGCAGCCCCTACAGGGGGCGCGGAGGCTACACCTTC,CASSPYRGRGGYTF
TRBJ2-3,once,TRBV9,-,TGTGCCAGCAGCGTGCAGGGTCGCCTAAACACAGATACGCAGTATTTT,CASSVQGRLNTDTQYF
TRBJ2-7,-,TRBV7-6,TRBD1,TGTGCCAGCAGCGCCAACAGGGGCGAGCAGTACTTC,CASSANRGEQYF
TRBJ1-6,-,TRBV2,-,TGTGCCAGCGGTTTACCAATAAACCCCGGGGATTCACCCCTCCACTTT,CASGLPINPGDSPLHF
TRBJ2-1,-,TRBV7-8,TRBD1,TGTGCCAGCAGCTTAGTCCTTGGCGGGACAGGGGCTCATGTCGAGCAGTTCTTC,CASSLVLGGTGAHVEQFF
TRBJ1-1,-,TRBV5-6,TRBD1,TGTGCCAGCAGCCCTACAGGGGGCTGGGACACTGAAGCTTTCTTT,CASSPTGGWDTEAFF
TRBJ1-2,-,TRBV6-4,-,TGTGCCAGCAGCCCCGACGGGAACTATGGCTACACCTTC,CASSPDGNYGYTF
TRBJ1-6,few,TRBV7-3,-,TGTCCTAAAAATTCACCCCTCCACTTT,CPKNSPLHF
TRBJ1-6,-,TRBV4-1,-,TGCGCCAGCGGTTCGAGGGTGACAAATTCACCCCTCCACTTT,CASGSRVTNSPLHF
TRBJ2-2,-,TRBV10-1,-,TGCGCCAGCAGTCCTACTAGCTTCGGGGAGCTGTTTTTT,CASSPTSFGELFF
TRBJ1-2,-,TRBV21-1,-,TGTGCCAGCAGCGTTCATTCCGGGACAGGGGATGGCTACACCTTC,CASSVHSGTGDGYTF
TRBJ1-3,-,TRBV9,-,TGTGCCAGCAGCGTAGCGGGGTCTGGAAACACCATATATTTT,CASSVAGSGNTIYF
TRBJ2-4,-,TRBV6-1,-,TGTGCCAGCAGTGCCCGCCGCCAAACAGGGCCGGAAAACATTCAGTACTTC,CASSARRQTGPENIQYF
TRBJ2-7,-,TRBV3-1/TRBV3-2,TRBD2,TGTGCCAGCAGCCAAACGGGACTAGCGGCCGAGCAGTACTTC,CASSQTGLAAEQYF
TRBJ1-4,-,TRBV4-2,-,TGTGCCAGCAGCCAAGATCCCGCAACTAATGAAAAACTGTTTTTT,CASSQDPATNEKLFF
TRBJ1-4,-,TRBV28,TRBD1,TGTGCCAGCAAGGAACAGGGGGCCTCTAATGAAAAACTGTTTTTT,CASKEQGASNEKLFF
TRBJ2-5,few,TRBV19,TRBD1,TGTGCCAGTAGCCCGGGACAGGCCGGGACCCAGTACTTC,CASSPGQAGTQYF
TRBJ1-1,-,TRBV24-1,TRBD1,TGTGCCACCTCACCCGGGACAGGGAACACTGAAGCTTTCTTT,CATSPGTGNTEAFF
TRBJ1-1,-,TRBV2,TRBD1,TGTGCCATCGCGAGGGGACAGGGCAACACTGAAGCTTTCTTT,CAIARGQGNTEAFF
TRBJ1-1,-,TRBV4-2,TRBD1,TGTGCCAGCAGTTCCGGGACAGGGGGGGAGACTGAAGCTTTCTTT,CASSSGTGGETEAFF
TRBJ2-3,-,TRBV29-1,TRBD1,TGCAGCGTTGAGGAACCGGGACAGGGGGCAAATACGCAGTATTTT,CSVEEPGQGANTQYF
TRBJ1-5,once,TRBV27,TRBD1,TGTGCCAGCAGGGACTTGGGACAGGGATTTTTTTCTTTTGGTAATCAGCCCCAGCATTTT,CASRDLGQGFFSFGNQPQHF
TRBJ1-5,-,TRBV27,TRBD1,TGTGCCAGCAGTCCCTACAGGGGGCAGAATCAGCCCCAGCATTTT,CASSPYRGQNQPQHF
TRBJ2-2,few,TRBV10-1,-,TGCGCCAGCAGTGGGCAGGGGCCCACCGGGGAGCTGTTTTTT,CASSGQGPTGELFF
TRBJ2-7,-,TRBV4-1,-,TGCGCCAGCAGCCAAGGCGAACAGTACGAGCAGTACTTC,CASSQGEQYEQYF
TRBJ2-7,-,TRBV6-6,TRBD1,TGTGCCAGCAGACCCGGGACAGGCGATGAGGGTGTTTTC,CASRPGTGDEGVF
TRBJ2-7,-,TRBV18,-,TGTGCCAGCTCACCATGGGCGGGTAGAACTACCTACGAGCAGTACTTC,CASSPWAGRTTYEQYF
TRBJ2-7,-,TRBV2,TRBD1,TGTGCCAGCAATACAGGACAGGAGGTTTACGAGCAGTACTTC,CASNTGQEVYEQYF
TRBJ1-5,-,TRBV27,-,TGTGCCAGCAGGGACAGTCCCAATCAGCCCCAGCATTTT,CASRDSPNQPQHF
TRBJ2-6,-,TRBV24-1,-,TGTGCCACCAGTGATAGTACAGGGACTGGGGCCAACGTCCTGACTTTC,CATSDSTGTGANVLTF
TRBJ1-2,-,TRBV12-3/TRBV12-4,-,TGTGCCAGCAGCTTAGTCAGCTATGGCTACACCTTC,CASSLVSYGYTF
TRBJ2-1,-,TRBV30,TRBD2,TGTGCCTGGAGTGTATTTACTAGCGGGGGGTTCGGTGAGCAGTTCTTC,CAWSVFTSGGFGEQFF
TRBJ2-7,-,TRBV2,-,TGTGCCAGCAGTGAAGACATTACCTACGAGCAGTACTTC,CASSEDITYEQYF
TRBJ2-1,few,TRBV28,-,TGTGCCAGCATTGGGCAGGGTAACGGTTACAATGAGCAGTTCTTC,CASIGQGNGYNEQFF
TRBJ1-2,few,TRBV9,-,TGTGCCAGCAGTCGGGCCCTCGGGGACTATGGCTACACCTTC,CASSRALGDYGYTF
TRBJ2-1,-,TRBV30,-,TGTGCCTGGAGCCCAGGGTATACCTACAATGAGCAGTTCTTC,CAWSPGYTYNEQFF
TRBJ1-2,-,TRBV24-1,-,TGTGCCACCAGTGAGTCCAGGGGCTTCAACTATGGCTACACCTTC,CATSESRGFNYGYTF
TRBJ2-3,-,TRBV5-1,TRBD2,TGCGCCAGCAGCTTTACTAGCGGGAGGGCCGTCACAGATACGCAGTATTTT,CASSFTSGRAVTDTQYF
TRBJ1-6,once,TRBV6-5,TRBD1,TGTGCCAGCAGGGACACCGGGACAGGGTACTCACCCCTCCACTTT,CASRDTGTGYSPLHF
TRBJ1-2,-,TRBV3-1/TRBV3-2,TRBD1,TGTGCCACCGAGGGGGACAGGGCAGGCGGCTACACCTTC,CATEGDRAGGYTF
TRBJ2-7,-,TRBV29-1,-,TGCAGCGCTGCTGACAGGATCTACGAGCAGTACTTC,CSAADRIYEQYF